Presented here are 11 T cell receptor beta chains from one specimen sequenced in a study of post-analysis software for immune sequencing data. The study, taken as a whole, reports: Controls had lower frequencies than patients of roughly five TRBV segments, which included TRBV5-6, TRBV5-1 and TRBV20-1.

No cognate antigen is known for these TCRs. The TCR beta cDNA libraries contained unique molecular identifiers. MiXCR, run by TCRdb on the PCR reads, gives a single entry per CDR3 protein. The sample lists approximately 730,000 distinct CDR3 sequences, approximately 30% occurring once. The sequencing sample was made of blood. These TCRs come from a girl aged 5 to 17 with multiple sclerosis.

This clonotype was counted only a few times. The chain employs TRBV7-2 and TRBJ2-6, with a tentative D call TRBD1 (6 bases). Trimming stripped 3 bases from V and 1 base from J, with 10 bases between. The CDR3 loop spans 16 amino acids. The germline V gene has CDR1 SGHTA and CDR2 FQGNSA. DNA of the CDR3: TGTGCCAGCAGCTTTGGACAGCCGTCTGGGGCCAACGTCCTGACTTTC. It yields the protein CASSFGQPSGANVLTF. The full variable domain, in which reference TRBV7-2 and TRBJ2-6 provide the parts outside the CDR3, is GAGVSQSPSNKVTEKGKDVELRCDPISGHTALYWYRQSLGQGLEFLIYFQGNSAPDKSGLPSDRFSAERTGGSVSTLTIQRTQQEDSAVYLCASSFGQPSGANVLTFGAGSRLTVL.

This clonotype was recorded many times. The chain employs TRBV7-2 and TRBJ2-7, with D perhaps TRBD2 (6 bases). V lost 5 bases and J lost 2, with 13 bases in between. CDR1 and CDR2 (germline): SGHTA, FQGNSA. CDR3 length equals 14 residues. CDR3 sequence reads: CASSARDLAYEQYF. CDR3 DNA: TGTGCCAGCAGCGCCCGGGACTTAGCCTACGAGCAGTACTTC.

V is TRBV5-1 and J is TRBJ1-5; 8 positions match TRBD1. J lost 5 bases, V lost 0 bases, and 4 bases had no gene match. This CDR3 is built from 15 residues. CDR1 and CDR2 from the germline V gene are SGHRS and YFSETQ. The DNA for the CDR3 is TGCGCCAGCAGCTTGGCCACAGGGGGTGATCAGCCCCAGCATTTT. This codes for CASSLATGGDQPQHF. The whole variable domain, remainder taken from reference TRBV5-1 and TRBJ1-5, is KAGVTQTPRYLIKTRGQQVTLSCSPISGHRSVSWYQQTPGQGLQFLFEYFSETQRNKGNFPGRFSGRQFSNSRSEMNVSTLELGDSALYLCASSLATGGDQPQHFGDGTRLSIL.

The chain has TRBV10-3 and TRBJ2-7; the match to TRBD2 covers 7 bases. V lost 4 bases, J lost 5 bases, and 8 bases stayed unmatched. The CDR3 sequence is 14 residues long. Germline-derived CDR1 and CDR2 are ENHRY and SYGVKD. As DNA, the CDR3 is TGTGCCATCAGTGCAGGGCGGGAGCTCGACGAGCAGTACGTC. This sequence encodes CAISAGRELDEQYV.

This clonotype was detected a few times. This chain links TRBV29-1 with TRBJ2-3; D might be TRBD1 or TRBD2, each matching 5 bases. With 7 bases removed from V and 1 base from J, the gap between germline ends came to 18 bases. The CDR3 has 15 residues. Germline V CDR1 and CDR2: SQVTM, ANQGSEA. The CDR3 region is CSAGAGVLGTDTQYF. Here the CDR3 DNA reads TGCAGCGCTGGGGCCGGGGTACTCGGCACAGATACGCAGTATTTT.

This clonotype has only a few counts. The chain recombines TRBV4-1 with TRBJ2-7; tentatively, D is TRBD1 or TRBD2 (5 bases each). The CDR3 is made up of 14 amino acids. Trimming cost V 4 bases and J 1 base, with 11 bases left between them. Per germline, CDR1 MGHRA and CDR2 YSYEKL. The chain's CDR3 is CASSRGDGSYEQYF. The CDR3 DNA reads TGCGCCAGCAGCCGAGGGGACGGGTCCTACGAGCAGTACTTC.

The chain carries TRBV27 and TRBJ2-3; 7 bases line up with TRBD1. J was trimmed by 2 bases and V by 8 bases; bases with no gene match: 7. CDR1 and CDR2 from the germline V gene are MNHEY and SMNVEV (reference sequence). The CDR3 has 14 amino acids. CDR3: CASRLGQNTDTQYF. Here the CDR3 DNA reads TGTGCCAGCCGCTTGGGACAGAACACAGATACGCAGTATTTT.

Concerning this clonotype: With a much larger clone just one base away, this may be a read error. The chain recombines TRBV29-1 with TRBJ2-5, with TRBD2 identical over 10 bases. The CDR3 extends over 14 amino acids. V lost 7 bases to trimming and J lost 11 bases; unmatched junction nucleotides: 16. Germline loops: CDR1 SQVTM, CDR2 ANQGSEA. The CDR3 nucleotides are TGCAGCGCCAGGACTAGCGGCCAGGGCAATGAGCAGTACTTC. This translates into CSARTSGQGNEQYF. Full variable domain (rest looked up from reference TRBV29-1 and TRBJ2-5): SAVISQKPSRDICQRGTSLTIQCQVDSQVTMMFWYRQQPGQSLTLIATANQGSEATYESGFVIDKFPISRPNLTFSTLTVSNMSPEDSSIYLCSARTSGQGNEQYFGPGTRLLVL.

This clonotype was detected only a few times. The chain couples TRBV10-3 to TRBJ2-3; TRBD1 might be the D (5 bases). The germline V gene has CDR1 ENHRY and CDR2 SYGVKD. The CDR3 runs 15 residues. Trimming stripped 4 bases from V and 0 bases from J, with 11 bases between. CDR3 coding DNA: TGTGCCATCAGTGGGGAACAGGCTAGCACAGATACGCAGTATTTT. Translated, it gives CAISGEQASTDTQYF.

V gene TRBV5-1 combines with J gene TRBJ2-2; tentatively, D is TRBD2 (6 bases). The length of the CDR3 is 16 residues. CDR1 is SGHRS and CDR2 is YFSETQ in the germline V gene. Trimming stripped 1 base from V and 2 bases from J, with 12 bases between. CDR3 nucleotide sequence: TGCGCCAGCAGCTTGTCAGGGAGGAGCAACACCGGGGAGCTGTTTTTT. It translates to CASSLSGRSNTGELFF.

This clonotype was picked up many times. This rearrangement joins TRBV7-9 to TRBJ2-5; TRBD2 matches 10 bases. J was trimmed by 0 bases and V by 5 bases; bases with no gene match: 6. Germline CDR1 SEHNR, CDR2 FQNEAQ (reference sequence). The length of the CDR3 is 16 residues. CDR3 residues: CASSPLAGVYQETQYF. CDR3 in DNA: TGTGCCAGCAGCCCCCTAGCGGGAGTGTACCAAGAGACCCAGTACTTC.